A single sample gave rise to the 18 T cell receptor beta chains below, sequenced in a study of blood T cell repertoires in COVID-19. Some clones are missing from TCRdb's copy, which holds only in-frame ones; the method was immunoSEQ multiplex PCR. The sample lists fewer than 100,000 clones, around 87% occurring once. Sequenced sample: peripheral blood. These TCRs come from a human donor with acute or convalescent COVID-19. The donor label of this sample is uncertain.

V gene TRBV25-1 combines with J gene TRBJ1-2; 8 positions match TRBD1. The CDR3 runs 14 residues. Per germline, CDR1 MGHDK and CDR2 SYGVNS. V trimming: 4 bases; J trimming: 7 bases; junction bases outside the gene matches: 8. The CDR3 protein is CASSASQGARGYTF. CDR3 bases: TGTGCCAGCAGTGCCAGCCAGGGGGCGCGTGGCTACACCTTC.

V usage is TRBV27 and J usage is TRBJ2-1, with 7 positions matching TRBD2. This CDR3 has 16 residues. Germline lookup yields CDR1 MNHEY and CDR2 SMNVEV (reference sequence). With 2 bases clipped from V and 6 bases from J, the junction kept 10 bases outside the gene matches. CDR3 sequence: CASSLTGGSWANEQFF. For the CDR3, the DNA is TGTGCCAGCAGTTTAACCGGGGGGAGTTGGGCCAATGAGCAGTTCTTC.

This clone was picked up one time. The rearrangement uses TRBV5-1 and TRBJ2-5, with TRBD1 matching over 11 bases. The CDR3 is made up of 13 amino acids. The V and J ends lost 7 bases and 6 bases, in that order; junction bases with no gene match: 5. Germline loops: CDR1 SGHRS, CDR2 YFSETQ. CDR3 residues: CASSPDRGQTQYF. CDR3 DNA sequence: TGCGCCAGCTCGCCGGACAGGGGGCAGACCCAGTACTTC.

The chain couples TRBV7-6 to TRBJ1-2, with D perhaps matching TRBD1 (6 bases). The CDR3 covers 15 residues. Germline values: CDR1 SGHVS, CDR2 FNYEAQ. Trimming cost V 5 bases and J 2 bases, with 15 bases left between them. CDR3 loop: CASSPAPGQNYGYTF. The CDR3 DNA is TGTGCCAGCAGCCCCGCCCCCGGACAGAACTATGGCTACACCTTC.

CDR3 DNA sequence: TGTGCCAGCAGCTTGGGGACAGGAGCCTACGAGCAGTACTTC. Its translation is CASSLGTGAYEQYF. The chain joins TRBV11-2 to TRBJ2-7, with 8 bases identical to TRBD1. Germline CDR1 reads SGHAT; CDR2 reads FQNNGV. The CDR3 consists of 14 residues. The J segment lost 2 bases and the V segment lost 3 bases, leaving 3 bases of the junction unmatched.

J is TRBJ1-4 and V is TRBV24-1, with unresolved D. V lost 3 bases, J lost 4 bases, and 5 bases lay in between. Germline loops: CDR1 KGHDR, CDR2 SFDVKD. The CDR3 is 13 amino acids. CDR3 residues: CATSDGGNEKLFF. The CDR3 DNA reads TGTGCCACCAGTGATGGCGGTAATGAAAAACTGTTTTTT.

This chain joins TRBV6-5 and TRBJ2-1; a possible D gene is TRBD2 (6 bases). The CDR3 is made up of 15 amino acids. Trimming took 8 bases from V and 0 from J, leaving 14 bases between them. From germline, CDR1 is MNHEY and CDR2 SVGAGI. CDR3 amino acids: CASRERRSSYNEQFF. The DNA for the CDR3 is TGTGCCAGCCGGGAGCGGAGGAGCTCCTACAATGAGCAGTTCTTC.

This chain links TRBV21-1 with TRBJ1-1; the D call in the table, TRBD1, was not verified against the DNA. TRBV21-1 is reported as a pseudogene. This CDR3 contains 17 residues. CDR3 residues: CASSNHRVPANNTEAFF. DNA of the CDR3: TGTGCCAGCAGCAATCACAGGGTCCCTGCAAATAACACTGAAGCTTTCTTT.

This sequence joins TRBV25-1 and TRBJ1-6, with 10 nucleotides matching TRBD1. CDR1 and CDR2 (germline): MGHDK, SYGVNS. Losses at the gene ends were 7 bases for V and 8 bases for J; bases not matched to a gene: 2. The CDR3 loop spans 13 amino acids. The DNA for the CDR3 is TGTGCCAGCATGGGACAGGGGTATTCACCCCTCCACTTT. This sequence encodes CASMGQGYSPLHF.

The chain has TRBV6-5 and TRBJ1-2; no definite D call. Germline CDR1 is MNHEY and CDR2 is SVGAGI. V lost 7 bases and J 5 bases, leaving 14 bases between the germline ends. The CDR3 is 13 amino acids. DNA for the CDR3: TGTGCCAGCACCACCTTGGGAGGGTATGGCTACACCTTC. Its translation: CASTTLGGYGYTF.

This clone was seen a few times. The rearrangement uses TRBV25-1 and TRBJ2-6; weak D call: TRBD1 (6 bases). The CDR3 extends over 16 amino acids. CDR1 MGHDK and CDR2 SYGVNS come from the germline V gene. The V end was cut by 0 bases, the J end by 2 bases, with 8 bases between. The CDR3 spells CASSEYSGAGANVLTF. CDR3 nucleotides: TGTGCCAGCAGTGAATACTCAGGGGCTGGGGCCAACGTCCTGACTTTC.

The gene calls are TRBV10-2 and TRBJ1-2; tentatively, D is TRBD1 (6 bases). This CDR3 has 16 amino acids. Trimming took 6 bases from V and 0 from J, leaving 17 bases between them. Germline CDR1 WSHSY, CDR2 SAAADI. For the CDR3, the DNA is TGCGCCAGCAGGTCGGGGGGCGCGGAAGCTAACTATGGCTACACCTTC. This translates into CASRSGGAEANYGYTF.

The CDR3 DNA reads TGTGCCAGCAGTCCAGAAGGCGGGGGGATCCAAGAGACCCAGTACTTC. Protein product: CASSPEGGGIQETQYF. This chain connects TRBV5-4 to TRBJ2-5; 8 bases fit TRBD2. V dropped 5 bases and J dropped 1; count of bases not matched to a gene: 10. The CDR3 contains 16 residues. Germline-derived CDR1 and CDR2 are SGHNT and YYREEE (reference sequence).

V gene TRBV24-1 combines with J gene TRBJ2-5; 9 bases fit TRBD1. Germline trimming cut 3 bases from V and 3 bases from J; bases unmatched to any gene: 4. Germline V gene data show CDR1 as KGHDR and CDR2 as SFDVKD. CDR3 length equals 15 residues. CDR3 amino acids: CATSDPGQGKETQYF. CDR3 coding DNA: TGTGCCACCAGTGATCCCGGACAGGGGAAAGAGACCCAGTACTTC.

This chain links TRBV5-1 with TRBJ2-5; TRBD2 agrees at 10 bases. CDR3 length equals 15 residues. Germline CDR1 reads SGHRS; CDR2 reads YFSETQ. V was clipped by 4 bases and J by 4 bases; unmatched bases: 7. CDR3 DNA: TGCGCCAGCAGCATAGCGGGGGGCCGGGTAGAGACCCAGTACTTC. Translated: CASSIAGGRVETQYF.

This chain connects TRBV6-6 to TRBJ1-4; 9 bases fit TRBD1. V lost 2 bases to trimming and J lost 7 bases; unmatched junction nucleotides: 5. Germline V lookup: CDR1 MNHNY, CDR2 SVGAGI (reference sequence). The CDR3 runs 15 residues. The CDR3 DNA sequence: TGTGCCAGCAGTTACCGGGGACAGGGATTTGAAAAACTGTTTTTT. Protein: CASSYRGQGFEKLFF.

V and J are TRBV28 and TRBJ1-2; the match to TRBD1 covers 7 bases. V was pared by 6 bases and J by 8 bases, with 9 bases of the junction left unmatched. Germline V gene lookup returns CDR1 MDHEN and CDR2 SYDVKM. The length of the CDR3 is 13 residues. The CDR3 is CASSLDRAGGYTF. The DNA for the CDR3 is TGTGCCAGCAGCCTAGACAGGGCGGGAGGCTACACCTTC.

Of note for this clone: Mismatch with germline at one junction end may stem from a read error. The chain couples TRBV7-7 to TRBJ2-3; 7 positions agree with TRBD2. CDR3 size: 15 residues. Germline V lookup: CDR1 SSHAT, CDR2 FNYEAQ (reference sequence). CDR3 sequence reads: CASSLAGGSTDTQYF. CDR3 DNA: TGTGCTAGCAGCTTAGCCGGGGGGAGCACAGATACGCAGTATTTT.